One T cell receptor (beta chain) is described in this entry. Its antigen is unidentified. The sample comes from a study of cytomegalovirus exposure and HLA in healthy donors. On the study more broadly: Out of roughly 200 million T cells, an earlier analysis found fewer than 140 million unique TCR beta sequences in total.

13 Jbeta primers and 60 Vbeta primers were used for the PCR. Method: immunoSEQ multiplex PCR; TCRdb's copy keeps in-frame clones and lacks some. The sample has approximately 130,000 clones; 77% are singletons. Germline CDR1 is SGHRS and CDR2 is YFSETQ. J lost 5 bases, V lost 4 bases, and 7 bases had no gene match. This CDR3 has 15 amino acids. The study's findings and limits: Analysis was carried out at a later point, and it linked a missense DCLRE1C variant to TCR beta V- and J-gene trimming. Equally common other TCR beta chains were less clonally expanded than HLA-associated ones, a later analysis found.

The receptor was derived from a middle-aged woman in good health and CMV-seronegative. The V call is TRBV5-1, the J call TRBJ2-2; 8 bases fit TRBD1. The sequenced sample consisted of PBMCs. The DNA of the CDR3 is TGCGCCAGCAGCCAGAAGAGGACAGGGACCGGGGAGCTGTTTTTT. This codes for CASSQKRTGTGELFF.